The 21 T cell receptor beta chains below come from one sample, sequenced in a study of tumor-infiltrating lymphocytes in primary liver carcinoma. Priming with a constant-region primer yielded TCR beta cDNA from roughly 500 ng total RNA. Sequencing libraries for TCR beta derived from three nested multiplex PCR rounds that used slightly modified ARM-PCR. For about 11 cycles apiece, the opening two PCR rounds ran with TRBV1-TRBV30 forward primers and a C-beta reverse primer. TCRdb itself ran the multiplex PCR reads through MiXCR, one entry per CDR3 protein. The sample shows approximately 300,000 distinct CDR3 sequences, 50% to 70% of them seen only once. Both blood RNA, taken from unsorted whole blood, and germline DNA were extracted. Input material: peripheral blood. Every receptor here comes from a man between 40 and 49 years old with primary liver carcinoma and hepatitis B virus infection.

The table lists this clonotype with a count of one. One base away lies a much larger clone, so this may be a sequencing read error. This sequence joins TRBV12-3 or TRBV12-4 and TRBJ2-7; 7 bases fit TRBD2. This CDR3 spans 15 amino acids. CDR3 sequence (DNA): TGTGCCAGCAGTTTGGGGGGGACCGGTATCTACGAGCAGTGCTTC. Amino acids: CASSLGGTGIYEQCF.

The chain carries TRBV20-1 and TRBJ2-1; the D gene is possibly TRBD2 (6 bases). Germline V gives CDR1 DFQATT, CDR2 SNEGSKA (reference sequence). Trimming shortened V by 4 bases and J by 0 bases, and 19 bases separated the two germline ends. This CDR3 has 17 amino acids. The CDR3 is CSANGGLKSSSYNEQFF. The DNA for the CDR3 is TGCAGTGCTAACGGCGGACTAAAGTCAAGCTCCTACAATGAGCAGTTCTTC.

Points on this clonotype: A much larger clone lies one base from this, so it may be a read error. The V call is TRBV4-2, the J call TRBJ2-5; 15 nucleotides agree with TRBD2. CDR1 and CDR2 from the germline V gene are LGHNA and YNFKEQ. This CDR3 has 16 amino acids. CDR3 bases: TGTGTCAGCAGCACCCGGACTAGCGGGAGGGGAGAGACCCAGTACTTC. Its protein is CVSSTRTSGRGETQYF.

As for this clonotype: A read error may account for a junction end that differs from germline. The V call is TRBV30, the J call TRBJ2-7, with 7 bases identical to TRBD1. Germline CDR1 and CDR2: GTSNPN and SVGIG (reference sequence). The CDR3 runs to 16 residues. CDR3 bases: TGTGCCTGGAGTGCCCTCGGGACAGCTCTATCCTACGGGCAGTACTTC. Amino acids: CAWSALGTALSYGQYF.

A note on this clonotype: The junction shows a germline mismatch at one end, possibly a read error. This rearrangement joins TRBV30 to TRBJ2-7; D gene ambiguous. Germline loops: CDR1 GTSNPN, CDR2 SVGIG (reference sequence). The CDR3 is made up of 16 amino acids. The CDR3 region is CVWSAGAATLSYEQYF. The CDR3 DNA is TGTGTCTGGAGTGCAGGCGCAGCTACCCTCTCCTACGAGCAGTACTTC.

A note on this clonotype: At one end, the junction sequence differs from germline, possibly due to a read error. This chain uses TRBV4-3 with TRBJ2-7; perhaps D is TRBD1 or TRBD2 (5 bases each). This CDR3 comprises 15 residues. In germline, CDR1 is LGHNA, CDR2 YSLEER. The CDR3 DNA reads TGCGCCAGCAGCCAAGGTCCGGGGAGCCTAGGGGAGCCGTACTTC. Residues: CASSQGPGSLGEPYF.

Remarks on this clonotype: Germline is not matched at one junction end, which may reflect a read error. This CDR3 is CANSHNRGRLNTEAFF. CDR3 coding DNA: TGTGCCAACAGCCATAACAGGGGACGACTGAACACTGAAGCTTTCTTT. V usage is TRBV11-2 and J usage is TRBJ1-1, with 7 bases that match TRBD1. This CDR3 is built from 16 residues. CDR1 is SGHAT, CDR2 FQNNGV, per germline.

The CDR3 DNA sequence: TGTGCCAGCAGTATTGGACAGGGAAACACCATATATTTT. As protein: CASSIGQGNTIYF. The rearrangement uses TRBV2 and TRBJ1-3; D is possibly TRBD1 (6 bases). From germline, CDR1 is SNHLY and CDR2 FYNNEI. The CDR3 runs to 13 residues. Trimming removed 5 bases at V and 4 bases at J, with 9 bases between.

Notes on this clonotype: One end of the junction fails to match germline, which may point to a read error. The CDR3 sequence is CANSYPGTGSEQYF. The CDR3 region has the DNA TGTGCCAACAGCTATCCAGGGACAGGGTCCGAGCAGTACTTC. The chain carries TRBV11-2 and TRBJ2-7, with 9 nucleotides matching TRBD1. Germline V lookup: CDR1 SGHAT, CDR2 FQNNGV. The CDR3 is 14 amino acids. Drawing the rest from reference TRBV11-2 and TRBJ2-7, the complete variable domain is EAGVAQSPRYKIIEKRQSVAFWCNPISGHATLYWYQQILGQGPKLLIQFQNNGVVDDSQLPKDRFSAERLKGVDSTLKIQPAKLEDSAVYLCANSYPGTGSEQYFGPGTRLTVT.

In its sample, this clonotype was seen a few times. It is likely a read error, because the conserved phenylalanine at the end of the CDR3 is missing. The chain couples TRBV29-1 to TRBJ2-2, with D unclear. With 0 bases removed from V and 1 base from J, the gap between germline ends came to 6 bases. The CDR3 sequence is 14 residues long. Germline CDR1 and CDR2: SQVTM and ANQGSEA. The CDR3 loop reads CSVEDVQNTGELFL. CDR3 in DNA: TGCAGCGTTGAAGATGTCCAGAACACCGGGGAGCTGTTTCTT.

Points on this clonotype: The conserved final phenylalanine or tryptophan is absent from the CDR3, which likely points to a read error. The limits of the CDR3 on the DNA are not certain, so only TCRdb's listed CDR3 is given. V gene TRBV28 combines with J gene TRBJ2-1; the table's D call, TRBD2, has no DNA check behind it. Germline V lookup: CDR1 MDHEN, CDR2 SYDVKM. The CDR3 comprises 13 residues, both ends counted. The CDR3 loop reads CASSLSGRAVWFL.

This sequence joins TRBV29-1 and TRBJ1-1; D uncertain. CDR1 is SQVTM, CDR2 ANQGSEA, per germline. The CDR3 is 12 amino acids. The germline V and J ends were trimmed by 4 bases and 11 bases, with 17 bases remaining between them. In DNA, the CDR3 is TGCAGCGTTGTAGGGCGTCTCGGTGAGGCTTTCTTT. It yields the protein CSVVGRLGEAFF.

The chain joins TRBV10-1 to TRBJ2-5, with D unclear. The CDR3 runs to 13 residues. The germline V and J ends were trimmed by 10 bases and 7 bases, with 19 bases remaining between them. Germline assignment: CDR1 WNHNN and CDR2 SYGVQD (reference sequence). The CDR3 is CANSPIQKGTQYF. CDR3 nucleotides: TGCGCCAACAGCCCCATCCAGAAGGGGACCCAGTACTTC.

As for this clonotype: The junction shows a germline mismatch at one end, possibly a read error. CDR3 loop: CVSSSLRSAARELFF. DNA for the CDR3: TGTGTCAGCAGCTCCCTGAGGAGTGCGGCCAGGGAGCTGTTTTTT. V and J are TRBV11-2 and TRBJ2-2; D gene uncertain. Germline assignment: CDR1 SGHAT and CDR2 FQNNGV. CDR3 size: 15 residues.

About this clonotype itself: The germline gene is not matched at one end of the junction; a read error may be the cause. The chain has TRBV11-2 and TRBJ2-5; 7 bases map to TRBD2. Germline V gives CDR1 SGHAT, CDR2 FQNNGV. This CDR3 is built from 14 residues. The CDR3 nucleotides read TGTACCAGCAGCTTAAGGGAGGGGAAGGAGACACAGTACTTC. Amino acids: CTSSLREGKETQYF. The full variable domain, in which reference TRBV11-2 and TRBJ2-5 provide the parts outside the CDR3, is EAGVAQSPRYKIIEKRQSVAFWCNPISGHATLYWYQQILGQGPKLLIQFQNNGVVDDSQLPKDRFSAERLKGVDSTLKIQPAKLEDSAVYLCTSSLREGKETQYFGPGTRLLVL.

This clonotype was seen at least ten times. The chain uses TRBV29-1 and TRBJ1-2; maybe TRBD1 (6 bases). The V and J ends lost 6 bases and 4 bases respectively, with 18 bases between them. CDR3 length: 14 amino acids. Germline values: CDR1 SQVTM, CDR2 ANQGSEA. CDR3 sequence reads: CSVKFGQSIYGYTF. The CDR3 coding sequence is TGCAGCGTCAAGTTTGGACAGTCGATCTATGGCTACACCTTC.

The table lists this clonotype with a few counts. The rearrangement uses TRBV28 and TRBJ1-1; D call uncertain. Germline CDR1 is MDHEN and CDR2 is SYDVKM. The germline V and J ends were trimmed by 6 bases and 1 base, with 6 bases remaining between them. The length of the CDR3 is 12 residues. The CDR3 sequence is CASRIPNTEAFF. CDR3 nucleotide sequence: TGTGCCAGCAGGATTCCGAACACTGAAGCTTTCTTT.

This chain joins TRBV5-1 and TRBJ2-1; TRBD2 matches 9 bases. The length of the CDR3 is 15 residues. CDR1 and CDR2 (germline): SGHRS, YFSETQ. Trimming removed 4 bases from V and 1 base from J; junction bases left unmatched: 3. CDR3 coding DNA: TGCGCCAGCAGCGTGACTAGCGGATCCTACAATGAGCAGTTCTTC. Translated, it gives CASSVTSGSYNEQFF.

This clonotype is a singleton in its sample. This chain links TRBV2 with TRBJ2-1; 8 positions agree with TRBD2. The CDR3 runs 13 residues. Germline lookup yields CDR1 SNHLY and CDR2 FYNNEI. V trimming: 0 bases; J trimming: 16 bases; junction bases outside the gene matches: 8. The CDR3 is CASSEADGTSEFF. The CDR3 region has the DNA TGTGCCAGCAGTGAAGCGGATGGGACTAGTGAATTCTTC.

Concerning this clonotype: A much larger clone differs by one base, so this may be a read error. The gene calls are TRBV6-6 and TRBJ1-2, with D perhaps matching TRBD1 (5 bases). Germline V gene data show CDR1 as MNHNY and CDR2 as SVGAGI (reference sequence). The CDR3 has 15 residues. The CDR3 is CASSYSRQSRFGYIF. The DNA of the CDR3 is TGTGCCAGCAGTTACTCGAGACAGTCCCGCTTTGGCTACATCTTC.

The V call is TRBV30, the J call TRBJ2-1; TRBD2 might be the D (6 bases). The CDR3 has 15 residues. Germline CDR1 GTSNPN, CDR2 SVGIG (reference sequence). The germline V and J ends were trimmed by 5 bases and 3 bases, with 17 bases remaining between them. As DNA, the CDR3 is TGTGCCTGGGGCGGAGGGATCCCTCACTACAATGAGCAGTTCTTC. As protein: CAWGGGIPHYNEQFF.